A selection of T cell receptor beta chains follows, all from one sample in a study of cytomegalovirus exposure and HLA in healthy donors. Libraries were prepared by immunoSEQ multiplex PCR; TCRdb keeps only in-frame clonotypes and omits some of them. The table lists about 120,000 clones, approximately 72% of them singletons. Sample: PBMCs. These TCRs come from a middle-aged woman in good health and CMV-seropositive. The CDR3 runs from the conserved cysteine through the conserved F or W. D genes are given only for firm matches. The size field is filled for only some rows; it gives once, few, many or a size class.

CDR3: CASSQDRDNYGYTF; DNA: TGTGCCAGCAGCCAGGACAGGGACAACTATGGCTACACCTTC; D: TRBD1; V: TRBV2; size: -; J: TRBJ1-2
CDR3: CASSLDRGAGKLFF; DNA: TGTGCCAGCAGCTTAGACCGGGGGGCAGGAAAACTGTTTTTT; D: -; V: TRBV11-2; size: -; J: TRBJ1-4
CDR3: CASSPGNNEQYF; DNA: TGTGCCAGCAGCCCCGGGAACAACGAGCAGTACTTC; D: -; V: TRBV6-6; size: few; J: TRBJ2-7
CDR3: CASSMSKNTEAFF; DNA: TGTGCCAGTAGTATGTCCAAGAACACTGAAGCTTTCTTT; D: -; V: TRBV19; size: few; J: TRBJ1-1
CDR3: CASSLVGHPNQPQHF; DNA: TGTGCCAGCAGCTTAGTGGGACACCCGAATCAGCCCCAGCATTTT; D: -; V: TRBV7-2; size: -; J: TRBJ1-5
CDR3: CASSPRDSYNEKLFF; DNA: TGTGCCAGCTCACCACGGGACAGTTATAATGAAAAACTGTTTTTT; D: TRBD1; V: TRBV18; size: -; J: TRBJ1-4
CDR3: CASSNSSAALNYGYTF; DNA: TGTGCCAGCAGCAACTCTAGCGCTGCCCTTAACTATGGCTACACCTTC; D: -; V: TRBV7-9; size: -; J: TRBJ1-2
CDR3: CASSSDRAGGDTGELFF; DNA: TGTGCCAGCAGCTCGGACAGGGCAGGCGGGGACACCGGGGAGCTGTTTTTT; D: TRBD1; V: TRBV9; size: -; J: TRBJ2-2
CDR3: CASSASQGSGQPQHF; DNA: TGTGCCAGCAGTGCATCACAGGGGTCGGGGCAGCCCCAGCATTTT; D: TRBD1; V: TRBV6-6; size: -; J: TRBJ1-5
CDR3: CSVVKGASTEAFF; DNA: TGCAGCGTTGTGAAGGGGGCTAGCACTGAAGCTTTCTTT; D: TRBD1; V: TRBV29-1; size: -; J: TRBJ1-1
CDR3: CASSYIEQGLSPLHF; DNA: TGTGCCAGCAGTTACATTGAACAGGGGCTTTCACCCCTCCACTTT; D: TRBD1; V: TRBV6-5; size: once; J: TRBJ1-6
CDR3: CASSQGLAYTDTQYF; DNA: TGCGCCAGCAGCCAAGGGTTAGCTTACACAGATACGCAGTATTTT; D: -; V: TRBV4-3; size: few; J: TRBJ2-3
CDR3: CASGLPLAGASYEQYF; DNA: TGTGCTAGTGGTTTGCCATTAGCGGGGGCGTCCTACGAGCAGTACTTC; D: TRBD2; V: TRBV12-5; size: -; J: TRBJ2-7
CDR3: CASSLEGTAFNEQFF; DNA: TGTGCCAGCAGCTTGGAGGGGACAGCCTTCAATGAGCAGTTCTTC; D: -; V: TRBV7-9; size: few; J: TRBJ2-1
CDR3: CASVEAADNHYEQYF; DNA: TGTGCCAGCGTAGAAGCGGCCGATAATCACTACGAGCAGTACTTC; D: -; V: TRBV6-1; size: -; J: TRBJ2-7
CDR3: CASSRAKQGYTEAFF; DNA: TGTGCCAGCAGCCGTGCGAAACAGGGTTATACTGAAGCTTTCTTT; D: -; V: TRBV14; size: -; J: TRBJ1-1
CDR3: CASSLFVPWGQGAQETQYF; DNA: TGTGCCAGCAGCTTATTTGTCCCTTGGGGACAGGGGGCCCAAGAGACCCAGTACTTC; D: TRBD1; V: TRBV13; size: -; J: TRBJ2-5
CDR3: CASSQTNLLYNEQFF; DNA: TGTGCCAGCAGCCAGACTAATCTACTGTACAATGAGCAGTTCTTC; D: -; V: TRBV7-2; size: -; J: TRBJ2-1
CDR3: CASSADRENTEAFF; DNA: TGTGCCAGCAGCGCAGACAGGGAGAACACTGAAGCTTTCTTT; D: TRBD1; V: TRBV7-2; size: -; J: TRBJ1-1
CDR3: CASSVGQGSTDTQYF; DNA: TGTGCCAGCAGCGTAGGTCAGGGTAGCACAGATACGCAGTATTTT; D: -; V: TRBV9; size: -; J: TRBJ2-3
CDR3: CASSSTGKNEKLFF; DNA: TGTGCCAGCAGCTCCACAGGGAAAAATGAAAAACTGTTTTTT; D: -; V: TRBV7-9; size: -; J: TRBJ1-4
CDR3: CASSEGAGQETQYF; DNA: TGTGCCAGCAGTGAGGGGGCCGGCCAAGAGACCCAGTACTTC; D: -; V: TRBV2; size: -; J: TRBJ2-5
CDR3: CASSLDGRLAGGTDTQYF; DNA: TGCGCCAGCAGCTTGGACGGGAGACTAGCGGGAGGCACAGATACGCAGTATTTT; D: TRBD2; V: TRBV5-1; size: -; J: TRBJ2-3
CDR3: CASSQLQGVPNNEQFF; DNA: TGCGCCAGCAGCCAACTCCAGGGGGTCCCCAACAATGAGCAGTTCTTC; D: TRBD1; V: TRBV4-3; size: -; J: TRBJ2-1
CDR3: CASSFSGGREEKLFF; DNA: TGCGCCAGCAGCTTTTCGGGGGGGCGAGAGGAAAAACTGTTTTTT; D: -; V: TRBV5-1; size: -; J: TRBJ1-4
CDR3: CSVDGPSSYNEQFF; DNA: TGCAGCGTTGATGGCCCAAGCTCCTACAATGAGCAGTTCTTC; D: -; V: TRBV29-1; size: -; J: TRBJ2-1
CDR3: CASSLAFSGGAIGDTQYF; DNA: TGTGCCAGCAGCTTAGCATTTTCCGGGGGGGCCATCGGGGATACGCAGTATTTT; D: TRBD2; V: TRBV7-6; size: -; J: TRBJ2-3
CDR3: CASSEPNNEQFF; DNA: TGTGCCAGCAGTGAACCTAACAATGAGCAGTTCTTC; D: -; V: TRBV6-1; size: -; J: TRBJ2-1
CDR3: CASSLGPGDSVEQYF; DNA: TGTGCCAGCAGCTTAGGTCCGGGGGATTCGGTCGAGCAGTACTTC; D: -; V: TRBV7-6; size: few; J: TRBJ2-7
CDR3: CASTQGQFFTEAFF; DNA: TGTGCCAGCACCCAGGGACAGTTCTTCACTGAAGCTTTCTTT; D: TRBD1; V: TRBV7-2; size: -; J: TRBJ1-1
CDR3: CASSSNAGVAFF; DNA: TGTGCCAGCAGCTCCAATGCAGGGGTGGCTTTCTTT; D: -; V: TRBV7-6; size: -; J: TRBJ1-1
CDR3: CASSFGAGTDTQYF; DNA: TGCGCCAGCAGCTTTGGGGCGGGCACAGATACGCAGTATTTT; D: -; V: TRBV5-1; size: few; J: TRBJ2-3
CDR3: CASSLLGGGVETQYF; DNA: TGTGCCAGCAGCCTCCTGGGCGGGGGGGTGGAGACCCAGTACTTC; D: TRBD2; V: TRBV7-2; size: -; J: TRBJ2-5
CDR3: CASSRLVEGTDTQYF; DNA: TGTGCCAGCAGCAGACTAGTAGAGGGCACAGATACGCAGTATTTT; D: -; V: TRBV9; size: -; J: TRBJ2-3
CDR3: CASSSIQETQYF; DNA: TGTGCCAGCAGCTCCATCCAAGAGACCCAGTACTTC; D: -; V: TRBV7-6; size: -; J: TRBJ2-5
CDR3: CASSQEGTYGYTF; DNA: TGCGCCAGCAGCCAAGAGGGCACCTATGGCTACACCTTC; D: -; V: TRBV4-1; size: -; J: TRBJ1-2
CDR3: CAIRGTGAGYGYTF; DNA: TGTGCCATCAGAGGGACAGGGGCTGGCTATGGCTACACCTTC; D: TRBD1; V: TRBV10-3; size: -; J: TRBJ1-2
CDR3: CASSLNTDYEQYF; DNA: TGTGCCAGCAGCTTAAACACAGACTACGAGCAGTACTTC; D: -; V: TRBV7-2; size: once; J: TRBJ2-7
CDR3: CASSFLQGATDTQYF; DNA: TGTGCCAGCAGCTTTCTACAGGGGGCAACAGATACGCAGTATTTT; D: TRBD1; V: TRBV7-9; size: few; J: TRBJ2-3
CDR3: CAISESMRGEDYGYTF; DNA: TGTGCCATCAGTGAGTCGATGCGGGGCGAGGACTATGGCTACACCTTC; D: -; V: TRBV10-3; size: -; J: TRBJ1-2
CDR3: CASSFAGTAMEQYF; DNA: TGTGCCAGCAGCTTTGCTGGGACAGCCATGGAGCAGTACTTC; D: TRBD1; V: TRBV11-1; size: -; J: TRBJ2-7
CDR3: CASSSWDRESTEAFF; DNA: TGTGCCAGCAGCTCGTGGGACAGGGAGTCCACTGAAGCTTTCTTT; D: TRBD1; V: TRBV11-2; size: -; J: TRBJ1-1
CDR3: CASSFPPGQGPEAFF; DNA: TGTGCCAGCAGCTTTCCTCCGGGACAGGGACCTGAAGCTTTCTTT; D: TRBD1; V: TRBV5-4; size: -; J: TRBJ1-1
CDR3: CASSQDWVSAANEQFF; DNA: TGCGCCAGCAGCCAAGATTGGGTTAGTGCGGCCAATGAGCAGTTCTTC; D: -; V: TRBV4-3; size: -; J: TRBJ2-1
CDR3: CASGAGAQETQYF; DNA: TGTGCCAGCGGAGCGGGGGCCCAAGAGACCCAGTACTTC; D: TRBD2; V: TRBV7-3; size: -; J: TRBJ2-5
CDR3: CASSSSGYTEAFF; DNA: TGTGCCAGCAGCTCATCGGGGTACACTGAAGCTTTCTTT; D: -; V: TRBV9; size: -; J: TRBJ1-1
CDR3: CASSLYRATQETQYF; DNA: TGTGCCAGCAGCTTGTACAGGGCCACCCAAGAGACCCAGTACTTC; D: -; V: TRBV5-4; size: -; J: TRBJ2-5
CDR3: CASLWRGQGVRYTF; DNA: TGTGCCAGTCTTTGGAGGGGACAGGGGGTTCGCTACACCTTC; D: TRBD1; V: TRBV19; size: few; J: TRBJ1-2
CDR3: CASSVDRGETQYF; DNA: TGTGCCAGCAGTGTGGACAGGGGCGAGACCCAGTACTTC; D: TRBD1; V: TRBV6-1; size: few; J: TRBJ2-5
CDR3: CASSLAGGDQPQHF; DNA: TGTGCCAGCAGCTTGGCAGGTGGTGATCAGCCCCAGCATTTT; D: -; V: TRBV5-4; size: -; J: TRBJ1-5
CDR3: CASRPTRGQSYGYTF; DNA: TGTGCCAGCAGACCGACCCGGGGACAGAGCTATGGCTACACCTTC; D: TRBD1; V: TRBV6-5; size: -; J: TRBJ1-2
CDR3: CASSEARWSGNYGYTF; DNA: TGTGCCAGCAGTGAAGCCAGGTGGTCAGGGAACTATGGCTACACCTTC; D: -; V: TRBV6-1; size: -; J: TRBJ1-2
CDR3: CASSSTVGSPLHF; DNA: TGTGCCAGCAGTTCCACCGTCGGTTCACCCCTCCACTTT; D: -; V: TRBV7-2; size: -; J: TRBJ1-6
CDR3: CASSPGGASGYTF; DNA: TGTGCCAGCTCACCTGGGGGGGCGTCTGGCTACACCTTC; D: -; V: TRBV18; size: -; J: TRBJ1-2
CDR3: CASSLGQGRETQYF; DNA: TGCGCCAGCAGCTTGGGACAGGGCAGAGAGACCCAGTACTTC; D: TRBD1; V: TRBV5-1; size: -; J: TRBJ2-5